Included here is one T cell receptor beta chain sequence, with context. There are many counts of this clonotype. Its binding antigen is unknown. Qualities for individual bases were not recorded, and no much larger clone is one base off. The listed sequencing device is Illumina HiSeq 1500. The public sequencing data were trimmed at Q25 with fastp and processed into clonotypes with MiXCR by TCRdb, which kept only in-frame beta chains. Every distinct CDR3 protein forms one entry, paired with its most common genes and DNA. This sample gives hundreds of thousands of distinct CDR3 sequences in total; about 33% of them show up just once. The ten largest clones take up roughly 12% of the sample. The sample belongs to a study of T cell repertoires in cytomegalovirus infection (dated by TCRdb to between 2018 and 2021). For the wider study: Recently identified HLA-C-restricted CMV epitopes, whose presentation resists viral immunomodulation, were targeted by peptide stimulations together with well-studied HLA-B-restricted epitopes. Donor HLA type was relevant to the analysis, because carriage of CMV infection together with the matching HLA type was indicated by public TCR beta signatures.

The intended sense of this specimen's treatment or condition label: in vitro stimulation with specific CMV peptide epitopes to enrich CMV-specific T cells. As encoded in the germline V gene (reference sequence), CDR1 is SEHNR while CDR2 is FQNEAQ. From cysteine to valine, the CDR3 is 12 amino acids long. Here the CDR3 DNA is all that survives: 36 bases in frame from base 1. V and J are truncated by 3 bases and 6 bases respectively, leaving an intervening sequence of 9 bases. What the research found in general, with its limitations: Cumulative frequency of public TCR beta family members discriminated carriers of CMV infection plus the relevant HLA type in this cohort and an independent approximately 350-donor cohort. The ex vivo response was dominated by HLA-C-restricted CMV-specific TCR beta clonotypes, which also provided the single most frequent clonotype in two of eight donors.

The sequence came from a human donor in good health (CMV status not recorded). Some clones in this sample may be carry-over from other donors' samples. The specimen comprised cultured CD8+ T cells from PBMCs, sampled from culture after CMV antigen stimulation. The chain uses TRBV7-9 and TRBJ2-7; the D gene assignment is ambiguous. The CDR3 has the sequence CASSFESGEQYV. The bases read TGTGCCAGCAGCTTCGAATCTGGCGAGCAGTACGTC.